By share of the sample, the clone carrying this TCR beta chain is medium-sized. This sample is drawn from a study of control samples from healthy donors and cancer patients. The CDR3 has 15 residues. V was shortened by 3 bases and J by 6 bases, with 14 bases between the two germline ends. Germline V gives CDR1 SGHVS, CDR2 FQNEAQ. Method: immunoSEQ multiplex PCR; TCRdb's copy keeps in-frame clones and lacks some. This sample has around 51,000 clones, with 80% found just once. This rearrangement joins TRBV7-8 to TRBJ2-2; D uncertain. The receptor's source is a man aged 70 or older in good health. Material for sequencing was blood. The DNA of the CDR3 is TGTGCCAGCAGCTTCATTCGCCTTGGCCCCGGGGAGCTGTTTTTT. It is translated as CASSFIRLGPGELFF.